This T cell receptor beta chain was observed in a study of blood T cells in healthy people across ages. Notes on the study in general: Using unsorted PBMCs precluded a conclusive naive versus antigen-experienced comparison. Diversity estimated from one million T cells was considered an underestimate.

Trimming cost V 3 bases and J 9 bases, with 6 bases left between them. Germline V CDR1 and CDR2: SGHAT, FQNNGV. The CDR3 sequence is 11 residues long. A sample-barcoded 5' primer and a J-beta primer mix were used in a second PCR of about 7 to 12 cycles. The template-switch adaptor, which had 12 random nucleotides, put a tag on each cDNA molecule. TCRdb re-called the 5' RACE reads through MiXCR, storing one row per CDR3 protein. Altogether about 680,000 distinct CDR3 sequences are present, about 52% being singletons, with the ten largest covering around a third. On this clonotype: As yet, its antigen is unknown.

Peripheral blood samples of 9 to 10 milliliters were drawn from each donor. This chain joins TRBV11-2 and TRBJ2-1; D unclear. This receptor was obtained from a woman between 55 and 75 years old in good health. Sample: blood. CDR3 DNA sequence: TGTGCCAGCAGCTTTTCTTTTGAGCAGTTCTTC. As protein: CASSFSFEQFF.